This T cell receptor (beta chain) was sequenced during a study of T cell changes during pregnancy in multiple sclerosis. The CDR3 is 13 residues long. Trimming stripped 3 bases from V and 1 base from J, with 6 bases between. Germline V gene lookup returns CDR1 MNHNS and CDR2 SASEGT. Measured with immunoSEQ multiplex PCR; TCRdb has only the in-frame clones, and not every one. The table shows about 70,000 clones, with almost 95% occurring only once. Sequencing was performed on CD8+ T cells from peripheral blood mononuclear cells, taken in the third trimester of pregnancy. V gene TRBV6-1 combines with J gene TRBJ1-1; D may be TRBD1 (5 bases). The receptor comes from a female donor in good health, enrolled as a control in a pregnancy study. In DNA form, the CDR3 reads TGTGCCAGCAGTGATAGGGGGAACACTGAAGCTTTCTTT. Translating it yields CASSDRGNTEAFF.